This is a list of T cell receptor beta chains from one sample in a study of a mutant IDH1 vaccine in newly diagnosed glioma. Produced via immunoSEQ multiplex PCR; TCRdb's table is partial and in-frame only. The sample records 30,000 or so clones, less than 90% being singletons. This specimen consisted of PBMCs, obtained from a glioma patient treated with radiotherapy, temozolomide or both. These receptors all come from a middle-aged woman with glioma. CDR3s include the opening cysteine and the closing phenylalanine or tryptophan. D genes are given only for firm matches. Size is omitted from some rows. Given values are once, few, many or a class for expanded clones.

clone size	D gene	J gene	V gene	CDR3 protein	CDR3 DNA
NA	TRBD1	TRBJ2-5	TRBV5-1	CASSSPDRGETQYF	TGCGCCAGCAGCTCGCCCGACAGGGGCGAGACCCAGTACTTC
once	NA	TRBJ1-1	TRBV13	CASSPQGTGTEAFF	TGTGCCAGCAGCCCCCAAGGTACGGGGACTGAAGCTTTCTTT
NA	NA	TRBJ2-7	TRBV5-4	CASSFRRGTGYEQYF	TGTGCCAGCAGCTTCCGAAGGGGCACGGGCTACGAGCAGTACTTC
NA	TRBD1	TRBJ1-2	TRBV5-4	CASSFKGQGNGYTF	TGTGCCAGCAGCTTTAAGGGACAGGGGAACGGCTACACCTTC
NA	TRBD2	TRBJ2-4	TRBV19	CASSILAGLAKNIQYF	TGTGCCAGTAGTATCCTAGCGGGGTTAGCCAAAAACATTCAGTACTTC
once	NA	TRBJ1-3	TRBV6-1	CASSGGNPGNTIYF	TGTGCCAGCAGTGGGGGGAACCCTGGAAACACCATATATTTT
NA	TRBD2	TRBJ2-7	TRBV9	CASSVEMGLAASYEQYF	TGTGCCAGCAGCGTAGAGATGGGACTAGCGGCATCCTACGAGCAGTACTTC
NA	TRBD1	TRBJ1-2	TRBV7-9	CASSLGDSSNYGYTF	TGTGCCAGCAGCTTAGGGGACAGCTCTAACTATGGCTACACCTTC
NA	NA	TRBJ2-2	TRBV18	CASSPPGTATTGELFF	TGTGCCAGCTCACCACCAGGGACTGCGACCACCGGGGAGCTGTTTTTT
NA	TRBD1	TRBJ2-7	TRBV10-3	CATNRDSSYEQYF	TGTGCCACCAACAGGGACAGCTCCTACGAGCAGTACTTC
once	NA	TRBJ2-5	TRBV6-6	CASTQQGRETQYF	TGTGCCAGCACCCAACAGGGGAGGGAGACCCAGTACTTC
few	TRBD2	TRBJ2-5	TRBV5-4	CASSGGLAVTQYF	TGTGCCAGCAGCGGGGGACTAGCGGTGACCCAGTACTTC
once	NA	TRBJ2-1	TRBV27	CASSLMGKPEQFF	TGTGCCAGCAGTTTAATGGGTAAGCCTGAGCAGTTCTTC